This T cell receptor beta chain was sequenced in a study of cytomegalovirus exposure and HLA in healthy donors (dated by TCRdb to the late 2010s). For the wider study: In an earlier analysis of approximately 640 of the donors, approximately 260 Gb of sequence data and just under 120 million unique TCR beta sequences from 150 million to 200 million T cells were reported. Using immunosequencing, the study profiled T cell repertoires from approximately 700 subjects and related those repertoires to cytomegalovirus serostatus. Several DR-DQ haplotypes were handled as single units for association and clustering because linkage in the cohort was strong. Rather than drawing on any new phenotypic data, the later analysis identified candidate immune exposures from TCR beta sequences and the way those sequences occurred across donors. The genetic ancestry cluster associated with self-reported Caucasian donors included 81% of the 398 genotyped donors. An early release that covered some 630 HLA-typed donors contained approximately 290 gigabases of sequencing data and roughly 84 million unique TCR sequences. To predict cytomegalovirus infection status, the study brought together high-throughput TCR immunosequencing, statistical association of individual TCRs with disease status, and machine learning. Class I and class II HLA loci were covered by the typing at four-digit resolution. Donor age, sex, ethnicity and CMV serostatus were collected together with the repertoire data. A later analysis re-analyzed previously published TCR beta repertoires from 550 to 700 donors and added high-resolution HLA genotyping to study TCR occurrence patterns. The study aimed to test whether signatures of past pathogen exposure could be identified by cataloging public T cell receptors. Every repertoire in the discovery cohort had been generated on one and the same sequencing platform. A separate validation cohort of roughly 120 different subjects was used in addition to the roughly 700-subject first cohort. To decide whether each TCR beta V gene segment behaved as functional or pseudogenic, an earlier analysis of some 570 of the donors relied on high-throughput TCR beta sequencing. A later genetic analysis used genome-wide SNP genotypes for about three fifths of the 666 donors, treating that subset as a discovery cohort. Among roughly 370 genotyped donors of the cohort, an average of 235,054 unique TCR beta nucleotide sequences were sequenced per donor, roughly 18% of them non-productive. Typing coverage varied by locus: roughly 620-640 donors for A, B, C, DRB1 and DQB1; around 560 for DQA1; nearly 610 for DPA1; more than 450 for DPB1. What the authors observed across the whole study: Most TCR sequences were seen in very few donors, while some public TCRs were found in many individuals. A further reported finding was that TCR beta sequences accurately predicted the HLA-A and HLA-B alleles for most subjects in the first cohort. Several of the top co-occurrence clusters appeared to be linked to parvovirus B19, influenza, CMV and Epstein-Barr virus, according to a later analysis. A group of highly shared sequence variants was considered likely to be a technical artifact of the sequencing pipeline. According to a later analysis, TCR association rates differed among HLA loci, with DRB1 alleles showing the most associated TCRs and HLA-C alleles showing the fewest. Assigning TCR associations to individual alleles was difficult when HLA alleles, especially DR and DQ, strongly co-occurred. According to a later analysis, most CMV-associated TCR beta chains appeared to be HLA-restricted, and the HLA associations seemed to be driven largely by CMV exposure. In a later analysis, around 17,000 TCR beta sequences were associated with specific HLA alleles at a false discovery rate of 0.05. A later genetic analysis associated a missense DCLRE1C variant with V-gene and J-gene trimming of TCR beta chains, and an independent cohort replicated the association. A total of fewer than 200 TCR beta chains were listed by the study as associated with cytomegalovirus. The classifier was reported to diagnose cytomegalovirus status with high specificity and sensitivity in both the original cohort and the validation cohort. Correlated functional status among segregating V segments might reflect linkage disequilibrium, but an unknown experimental factor could not be ruled out. An earlier analysis of approximately 500 of the donors showed that most TCR beta V segments appeared in productive rearrangements either about 87% or about 30% of the time, which broadly matched IMGT annotations. Some IMGT-functional V segments, including TRBV6-2 and TRBV6-3, could not be told apart with the 87-base-pair reads, so those segments were excluded. The only immune exposure information available for the cohort was CMV serostatus. Because some donors lacked HLA typing at each locus, the association tests relied only on the typed subset. Sequencing depth was assumed to be roughly uniform across donors in the presence/absence analyses, though that assumption may not hold. In a later analysis, HLA-associated TCR beta chains showed more clonal expansion and lower generation probabilities than non-associated chains that were equally common. In vitro tests confirmed that a few of the cytomegalovirus-associated TCR beta chains recognize cytomegalovirus antigens. Compared with the approximately 710-donor mean, donors in an Asian-associated ancestry cluster had fewer N-insertions in productive TCRs, according to a later genetic analysis. Because counts were too low, seventeen rarely observed V segments, including chromosome 9 orphons, were left out of the earlier analysis of roughly 600 of the donors. In this cohort, only TCR beta chains were sequenced, and detectable features were limited by the absence of alpha or paired-chain data. The authors suggested that the approach could potentially be generalized to other disease states and immunological phenotypes.

Concerning this clone itself: The antigen it recognizes is unknown. Base qualities are not recorded, but no much larger clone differs from it by a single base.

Unmatched junction bases come to 9, with V trimmed by 1 base and J by 6 bases. The CDR1 and CDR2 encoded by the germline V gene (reference sequence) are LNHDA and SQIVND. Its CDR3 holds 16 amino acids, cysteine through phenylalanine. Left in the record is the CDR3 DNA by itself, 48 bases read in frame from the first base. The cohort comprised more than 550 healthy bone marrow donors. All cohort members were sampled while nominally healthy, although unrecorded immune exposures were likely present. The donor tested CMV seronegative and was one of the 352 seronegative cohort members. Every donor gave a peripheral blood sample, and the peripheral blood mononuclear cells from that sample were used for TCR beta sequencing. Genomic DNA extraction from the blood cell samples was performed with the Qiagen DNeasy Blood Extraction Kit. The library was built by means of the immunoSEQ multiplex PCR assay. A mixture of 60 forward primers for TCR Vbeta segments and 13 reverse primers for TCR Jbeta segments was used in the multiplex PCR. The CDR3 region of rearranged TCR beta genes was amplified from genomic DNA by a multiplex PCR assay. On the Illumina HiSeq System, the amplified TCR beta libraries were sequenced as 87-base-pair reads. From the authors' description of their analysis: In a later analysis, tens of millions of unique TCR beta chains were counted across the approximately 640 repertoires, and around 11 million of these chains were shared by at least two donors. To remove PCR and sequencing errors, raw reads were error-corrected and collapsed into unique sequences using a nearest-neighbor algorithm that merged closely related sequences. Alignment of CDR3 sequences to IMGT reference sequences was used to assign V, D and J gene segments. For a sequence to be retained, a match of at least six nucleotides to both a V gene segment and a J gene segment was required. Rearrangements were called productive when the CDR3 lacked stop codons and stayed in frame with V and J; all others were non-productive. CDR3 was defined according to IMGT convention as the region running from the second conserved V-encoded cysteine to the conserved J-encoded phenylalanine. In an earlier analysis of 500 to 650 of the donors, sequences lacking an unambiguous match to a single V gene segment were excluded. In an earlier analysis of approximately 560 of the donors, a V segment was called functional when productive rearrangements were above 56.7%, and segregating when the standard deviation between donors exceeded 5%. To diagnose cytomegalovirus status from the catalog of TCR beta chain sequences, a statistical classification framework was built. V and J gene assignment, in a later analysis, came from comparing TCR nucleotide sequences with IMGT/GENE-DB human TR gene sequences. Using the TCRdist pipeline, a later analysis assigned CDR3 sequences along with most-parsimonious VDJ recombination scenarios. In a later analysis, each TCR beta chain was defined by its CDR3 amino acid sequence together with its V-gene family, and reads lacking a unique V-gene family were excluded. As a way to deal with suspected cross-contamination and a sequencing artifact, a later analysis dropped 450 to 700 nucleotide sequences that were highly shared and had low generation probability. A later analysis calculated a clonal expansion index for each public chain from normalized within-repertoire ranks of inferred template counts. In a later analysis, generation probabilities were computed using a VDJ recombination model fitted to out-of-frame rearrangements, and the results were checked against IGoR. In a later analysis, hypergeometric tests were used to score TCR-TCR, TCR-HLA and TCR-CMV co-occurrence, with a repertoire-size bias correction applied to TCR pairs. In a later analysis, false discovery rates were estimated by permuting HLA or CMV assignments 20 times. In a later analysis, co-occurring TCRs were grouped using DBSCAN, with TCRdist sequence similarity added in when clustering inside HLA-allele-positive subsets. For co-occurrence clustering, repertoires with fewer than 30,000 or more than 120,000 public chains were excluded, along with roughly 5 repertoires with anomalous nucleotide sharing. The clones in this table, taken by TCRdb from immuneACCESS, are in-frame only. Not every clone is retained; where verified, under half of the shortfall comes from an unresolved V gene, and the cause of the rest is unknown. V and J calls and clone size are copied from that table; D and trimming were computed from the DNA. A total of under 200,000 clones appear in this sample, roughly 87% of them only once. The ten largest clones add up to more than 1% of the sample.

This receptor was obtained from a boy aged 2 to 10 in good health and CMV-seronegative. Sequenced: PBMCs. The V and J genes are TRBV19 and TRBJ1-1; the junction holds 9 bases that match TRBD1. The sequence in DNA is TGTGCCAGTAGTATAGGACCGGGACAGGGTAACGCTGAAGCTTTCTTT. Its amino acids are CASSIGPGQGNAEAFF.